Described below is a single T cell receptor (beta chain) sequence and its context. The read terminates 3 residues ahead of where the CDR3 ends, so the germline J gene completes it. Clones were read by immunoSEQ multiplex PCR, and TCRdb kept only the in-frame ones, dropping some. This repertoire comprises about 36,000 clones; its ten largest clones make up 1.5% to 2%. V lost 6 bases and J lost 2, with 23 bases in between. The germline V gene encodes CDR1 LNHDA and CDR2 SQIVND (reference sequence). This CDR3 region has 18 residues. The data derive from a study of T cells in women clearing cervical HPV infection. The wider study: HLA type could not be excluded as a confounder.

V is TRBV19 and J is TRBJ1-5; possible D gene TRBD1, 5 bases. The material sequenced was blood buffy coat. The TCR originated in a woman aged 18-69 years with a cervical HPV16 infection that either progressed to CIN3+ or cleared (not recorded which). Incomplete CDR3 DNA: TGTGCCAGTAGGGGCATGGGCAGGGAGTATGTTGGCAATCAGCCC. It translates to CASRGMGREYVGNQP. Given in full, the CDR3 is CASRGMGREYVGNQPQHF.